A single sample gave rise to the 3 T cell receptor beta chains below, sequenced in a study of early T cells in non-severe SARS-CoV-2 infection. TCRdb recomputed calls from the 5' RACE reads with MiXCR, one row per CDR3 protein. Of approximately 30,000 distinct CDR3 sequences in the sample, roughly 6.6% were seen once. Sequencing was performed on whole blood. These receptors all come from an adult who was a healthcare worker with PCR-confirmed SARS-CoV-2 infection or an uninfected control (not recorded which).

This clonotype was observed many times. The chain recombines TRBV5-1 with TRBJ1-3; TRBD1 matches at 10 bases. The CDR3 has 16 amino acids. Germline-derived CDR1 and CDR2 are SGHRS and YFSETQ. V was pared by 0 bases and J by 2 bases, with 2 bases of the junction left unmatched. CDR3 amino acids: CASSLGDRGTGNTIYF. The DNA of the CDR3 is TGCGCCAGCAGCTTGGGGGACAGGGGAACTGGAAACACCATATATTTT.

The sample holds many counts of this clonotype. This chain connects TRBV10-1 to TRBJ1-1; TRBD1 matches 7 bases. The CDR3 covers 13 residues. The V gene's germline CDR1 is WNHNN and CDR2 SYGVQD (reference sequence). With V trimmed by 7 bases and J by 1 base, 3 bases remained unmatched. The CDR3 region is CASTRDRNTEAFF. CDR3 bases: TGCGCCAGCACCCGGGACAGGAACACTGAAGCTTTCTTT.

The V call is TRBV9, the J call TRBJ2-3; 8 bases fit TRBD2. CDR3 length: 18 residues. Looked up from germline, CDR1 is SGDLS and CDR2 is YYNGEE. With V trimmed by 4 bases and J by 4 bases, 17 bases remained unmatched. CDR3: CASSLHWGAGRAADTQYF. CDR3 DNA: TGTGCCAGCAGCCTCCACTGGGGAGCCGGGAGGGCGGCAGATACGCAGTATTTT.